The 8 T cell receptor beta chains presented below share a single source sample, sequenced in a study of T cells in tumors after PD-1 blockade. Method: immunoSEQ multiplex PCR; TCRdb's copy keeps in-frame clones and lacks some. The sample lists 30,000 to 35,000 clones, roughly 73% occurring once. The specimen comprised PBMCs, sampled after anti-PD-1 treatment. These receptors were collected from a human donor with basal cell carcinoma.

V and J are TRBV4-2 and TRBJ2-2; 10 nucleotides align to TRBD2. The V gene end was trimmed by 3 bases and the J gene end by 7 bases; junction bases not matched to a gene: 11. CDR1 LGHNA and CDR2 YNFKEQ come from the germline V gene. CDR3 length equals 17 residues. The CDR3 DNA is TGTGCCAGCAGCCAGGTCTCTCTAGCGGGGGACTACGGGGAGCTGTTTTTT. Encoded protein: CASSQVSLAGDYGELFF.

CDR3 bases: TGTGCCAGCAGCCTCCAGGCCTACCCTCCTAAGGAGGGCTACACCTTC. Its translation: CASSLQAYPPKEGYTF. The rearrangement links TRBV14 to TRBJ1-2; D uncertain. The length of the CDR3 is 16 residues. Germline CDR1 is SGHDN and CDR2 is FVKESK. Trimming took 4 bases from V and 8 from J, leaving 23 bases between them. Complete variable domain (other parts from reference TRBV14 and TRBJ1-2): EAGVTQFPSHSVIEKGQTVTLRCDPISGHDNLYWYRRVMGKEIKFLLHFVKESKQDESGMPNNRFLAERTGGTYSTLKVQPAELEDSGVYFCASSLQAYPPKEGYTFGSGTRLTVV.

This clone was seen many times. The chain couples TRBV3-1 (or the pseudogene TRBV3-2) to TRBJ2-1, with 9 bases matching TRBD1. The junction had 8 bases not matched to a gene; V was cut back by 4 bases and J by 10 bases. This CDR3 contains 14 residues. Germline CDR1 LGHDT, CDR2 YNNKEL (reference sequence). The DNA of the CDR3 is TGTGCCAGCAGCCCGACAGGGGGGCAGAGGGAGCAGTTCTTC. Translation gives CASSPTGGQREQFF.

The rearrangement links TRBV30 to TRBJ2-7, with D maybe TRBD2 (6 bases). The V gene's germline CDR1 is GTSNPN and CDR2 SVGIG (reference sequence). The V gene lost 2 bases and the J gene lost 7 bases, with 21 bases spanning the gap. The CDR3 totals 15 residues. CDR3 region: CAWSIDIGTRREQYF. CDR3 sequence (DNA): TGTGCCTGGAGTATCGATATTGGGACTCGAAGGGAGCAGTACTTC.

The rearrangement uses TRBV11-3 and TRBJ2-7; D may be TRBD1 (6 bases). Germline V gene data show CDR1 as SGHNT and CDR2 as YENEEA. Trimming took off 0 bases at V and 0 bases at J, with 9 bases between the two ends. The length of the CDR3 is 15 residues. CDR3 residues: CASSLDNRDSYEQYF. DNA for the CDR3: TGTGCCAGCAGCTTAGATAACAGGGACTCCTACGAGCAGTACTTC.

There are a few counts of this clone. V usage is TRBV12-3 or TRBV12-4 and J usage is TRBJ1-5; D possibly corresponds to TRBD1 (6 bases). The CDR3 has 13 residues. V was trimmed by 5 bases and J by 8 bases, leaving 13 bases between them. This CDR3 is CASSQQGIKPQHF. CDR3 nucleotides: TGTGCCAGCAGTCAACAGGGAATCAAGCCCCAGCATTTT.

The chain carries TRBV7-2 and TRBJ2-5, with D maybe TRBD2 (7 bases). The CDR3 is made up of 15 amino acids. The V gene's germline CDR1 is SGHTA and CDR2 FQGNSA. Deletions cut 5 bases from V and 6 bases from J, with 19 bases between. The CDR3 reads CASSASGTPGQTQYF. DNA for the CDR3: TGTGCCAGCAGCGCAAGCGGGACACCCGGACAGACCCAGTACTTC. The variable domain in full, with the rest retrieved from reference TRBV7-2 and TRBJ2-5, is GAGVSQSPSNKVTEKGKDVELRCDPISGHTALYWYRQSLGQGLEFLIYFQGNSAPDKSGLPSDRFSAERTGGSVSTLTIQRTQQEDSAVYLCASSASGTPGQTQYFGPGTRLLVL.

This clone has a handful of counts. V gene TRBV19 combines with J gene TRBJ2-5, with 10 bases matching TRBD1. V dropped 6 bases and J dropped 5; count of bases not matched to a gene: 3. The germline gives CDR1 LNHDA, CDR2 SQIVND (reference sequence). This CDR3 has 13 amino acids. The CDR3 here is CASSGTGDETQYF. Written as DNA, the CDR3 is TGTGCCAGTAGCGGGACAGGGGATGAGACCCAGTACTTC.